These T cell receptor beta chains were read from a single sample in a study of cytomegalovirus exposure and HLA in healthy donors. Some clones are missing from TCRdb's copy, which holds only in-frame ones; the method was immunoSEQ multiplex PCR. The data show some 200,000 clones, with about 70% seen just once and 2.6% held by the top ten. The source material was PBMCs. These receptors were collected from a man aged 35 to 55 in good health and CMV-seropositive. Both conserved end residues are part of each CDR3. Fields, in order: V gene, J gene, D gene, clone size, CDR3 DNA, CDR3 protein. D genes are given only for firm matches. The size entry is marked missing in some rows and otherwise reads once, few, many or a size class.

v_gene: TRBV19; j_gene: TRBJ1-1; d_gene: .; abundance: .; CDR3nt: TGTGCCAGTAGCAGCCTCGGGAAAAGGTCTGAAGCTTTCTTT; CDR3aa: CASSSLGKRSEAFF
v_gene: TRBV5-5; j_gene: TRBJ2-3; d_gene: .; abundance: .; CDR3nt: TGTGCCAGCAGCCCAACGGTGAGGCCTACTAGCACAGATACGCAGTATTTT; CDR3aa: CASSPTVRPTSTDTQYF
v_gene: TRBV9; j_gene: TRBJ2-7; d_gene: TRBD1; abundance: .; CDR3nt: TGTGCCAGCAGCGTAGCTCCGCAGGGGGCCTACGAGCAGTACTTC; CDR3aa: CASSVAPQGAYEQYF
v_gene: TRBV27; j_gene: TRBJ1-2; d_gene: TRBD1; abundance: .; CDR3nt: TGTGCCAGCAGTTTTAGGACAGGGACGGGGTATGGCTACACCTTC; CDR3aa: CASSFRTGTGYGYTF
v_gene: TRBV6-1; j_gene: TRBJ1-2; d_gene: .; abundance: .; CDR3nt: TGTGCCAGCAGTGAAGTCTGGGGGCGCGGTGGCTACACCTTC; CDR3aa: CASSEVWGRGGYTF
v_gene: TRBV6-1; j_gene: TRBJ2-7; d_gene: TRBD2; abundance: .; CDR3nt: TGTGCCAGCAGTGACCCCAGACCGGGGGGGTTAGGTGAGCAGTACTTC; CDR3aa: CASSDPRPGGLGEQYF
v_gene: TRBV27; j_gene: TRBJ1-5; d_gene: TRBD1; abundance: .; CDR3nt: TGTGCCAGCAGTCCATCACAGGGGCACGTTCATCAGCCCCAGCATTTT; CDR3aa: CASSPSQGHVHQPQHF
v_gene: TRBV6-1; j_gene: TRBJ2-1; d_gene: .; abundance: .; CDR3nt: TGTGCCAGCAGTGAAGAGTATCCGGAGTTCTTC; CDR3aa: CASSEEYPEFF
v_gene: TRBV19; j_gene: TRBJ2-2; d_gene: TRBD1; abundance: .; CDR3nt: TGTGCCAGTAGTATTACAGGGGAAGGCACCGGGGAGCTGTTTTTT; CDR3aa: CASSITGEGTGELFF
v_gene: TRBV19; j_gene: TRBJ2-3; d_gene: .; abundance: .; CDR3nt: TGTGCCAGTAGTACCTATACAGGAGCCAGTAGCACAGATACGCAGTATTTT; CDR3aa: CASSTYTGASSTDTQYF
v_gene: TRBV7-9; j_gene: TRBJ2-3; d_gene: .; abundance: once; CDR3nt: TGTGCCAGCATCCCCAGCGGAGTGGTAGATACGCAGTATTTT; CDR3aa: CASIPSGVVDTQYF
v_gene: TRBV7-2; j_gene: TRBJ2-3; d_gene: .; abundance: .; CDR3nt: TGTGCCAGCAGCTTGACTAGTGGCACAGATACGCAGTATTTT; CDR3aa: CASSLTSGTDTQYF
v_gene: TRBV6-5; j_gene: TRBJ1-2; d_gene: TRBD1; abundance: few; CDR3nt: TGTGCCAGCAGTGTTACAGGGGGCGCGAACTATGGCTACACCTTC; CDR3aa: CASSVTGGANYGYTF
v_gene: TRBV6-5; j_gene: TRBJ2-5; d_gene: TRBD1; abundance: few; CDR3nt: TGTGCCAGCAGAACGACAGGGGGAGAGACCCAGTACTTC; CDR3aa: CASRTTGGETQYF
v_gene: TRBV2; j_gene: TRBJ1-2; d_gene: .; abundance: .; CDR3nt: TGTGCCAGCAGACGACACCTCCCAAAAGAACCCAGCTACACCTTC; CDR3aa: CASRRHLPKEPSYTF
v_gene: TRBV6-5; j_gene: TRBJ1-4; d_gene: .; abundance: .; CDR3nt: TGTGCCAGTTCCGGGGTCGTCAATGAAAAACTGTTTTTT; CDR3aa: CASSGVVNEKLFF